The 20 T cell receptor beta chains listed next were all sequenced from one sample in a study of shared T cell receptors in the human thymus. Profiling relied on immunoSEQ multiplex PCR, and the TCRdb table lists in-frame clones only, not all of them. The sample holds approximately 580,000 clones, 78% seen once. A further study also used this sample, focusing on human thymus T cells.

The specimen was thymocytes. These receptors were obtained from a boy under three years old with a congenital heart defect.

This rearrangement joins TRBV4-3 to TRBJ2-5; tentative D call: TRBD2 (7 bases). CDR1 and CDR2 (germline): LGHNA, YSLEER. There are 16 residues in the CDR3. The V gene lost 2 bases and the J gene lost 0 bases, with 13 bases spanning the gap. The CDR3 coding sequence is TGCGCCAGCAGCCAAACCCTAGGGGGGGACCAAGAGACCCAGTACTTC. Encoded protein: CASSQTLGGDQETQYF.

This clone was detected a few times. The V call is TRBV28, the J call TRBJ2-6; 8 bases align to TRBD1. V shed 2 bases, J shed 1 base, and the junction held 10 bases outside the gene matches. CDR3 length equals 19 residues. In germline, CDR1 is MDHEN, CDR2 SYDVKM. CDR3 loop: CASSLGRGRALSGANVLTF. The DNA of the CDR3 is TGTGCCAGCAGTTTAGGCAGGGGGCGCGCTTTGTCTGGGGCCAACGTCCTGACTTTC.

This clone has a handful of counts. The J gene is TRBJ2-4, the V gene TRBV19, with D possibly matching TRBD2 (5 bases). The V and J ends lost 2 bases and 8 bases respectively, with 10 bases between them. This CDR3 has 13 amino acids. Germline V gene lookup returns CDR1 LNHDA and CDR2 SQIVND (reference sequence). CDR3 nucleotides: TGTGCCAGTAGTATACCCCGGCGGGACATTCAGTACTTC. Amino acid sequence: CASSIPRRDIQYF.

The chain recombines TRBV9 with TRBJ1-3; no clear D gene. The CDR3 contains 14 residues. Germline V gene lookup returns CDR1 SGDLS and CDR2 YYNGEE. V lost 3 bases, J lost 0 bases, and 7 bases lay in between. CDR3 residues: CASSDLDSGNTIYF. The CDR3, as DNA: TGTGCCAGCAGCGACCTAGACTCTGGAAACACCATATATTTT. Full variable domain (missing parts from reference TRBV9 and TRBJ1-3): DSGVTQTPKHLITATGQRVTLRCSPRSGDLSVYWYQQSLDQGLQFLIQYYNGEERAKGNILERFSAQQFPDLHSELNLSSLELGDSALYFCASSDLDSGNTIYFGEGSWLTVV.

The J gene is TRBJ2-2, the V gene TRBV4-3; 8 bases are shared with TRBD2. The CDR3 is 17 residues long. The germline CDR1 and CDR2 sequences are LGHNA and YSLEER. Trimming cost V 0 bases and J 8 bases; bases outside gene matches: 11. The CDR3 coding sequence is TGCGCCAGCAGCCAAGACACTGTTCTAGCGGGTTCTGGGGAGCTGTTTTTT. Its translation: CASSQDTVLAGSGELFF.

The CDR3, as DNA: TGTGCCAGTAGTATAGCACAGGGGCCCGATCAGCCCCAGCATTTT. The encoded protein is CASSIAQGPDQPQHF. The rearrangement links TRBV19 to TRBJ1-5; the match to TRBD1 covers 7 bases. The CDR3 totals 15 residues. The ends lost 1 base at V and 5 bases at J; junction bases unmatched: 5. Germline lookup yields CDR1 LNHDA and CDR2 SQIVND (reference sequence).

The chain recombines TRBV28 with TRBJ1-1, with a weak D call TRBD1 (5 bases). The V gene lost 4 bases and the J gene lost 2 bases, with 14 bases spanning the gap. CDR3 size: 15 residues. From germline, CDR1 is MDHEN and CDR2 SYDVKM. The DNA for the CDR3 is TGTGCCAGCAGTTACAGGAAAACGTCTAACACTGAAGCTTTCTTT. This encodes CASSYRKTSNTEAFF.

The chain is built from TRBV7-2 and TRBJ2-6; TRBD2 might be the D (6 bases). The V end was cut by 5 bases, the J end by 0 bases, with 14 bases between. This CDR3 is 17 amino acids long. The germline CDR1 and CDR2 sequences are SGHTA and FQGNSA. The CDR3 DNA sequence: TGTGCCAGCAGCCTAAGGCCGGGGGACTCTGGGGCCAACGTCCTGACTTTC. Protein: CASSLRPGDSGANVLTF. Filled out from reference TRBV7-2 and TRBJ2-6, the complete variable domain reads GAGVSQSPSNKVTEKGKDVELRCDPISGHTALYWYRQSLGQGLEFLIYFQGNSAPDKSGLPSDRFSAERTGGSVSTLTIQRTQQEDSAVYLCASSLRPGDSGANVLTFGAGSRLTVL.

This chain joins TRBV7-2 and TRBJ2-7, with no clear D. The CDR3 is 16 residues long. Germline V gene lookup returns CDR1 SGHTA and CDR2 FQGNSA. V lost 0 bases and J lost 2, with 14 bases in between. CDR3 in amino acids: CASSLAPSNSAYEQYF. The CDR3 bases are TGTGCCAGCAGCTTAGCTCCGTCGAACTCCGCCTACGAGCAGTACTTC.

The chain joins TRBV4-3 to TRBJ2-2, with D perhaps TRBD2 (6 bases). V lost 2 bases, J lost 4 bases, and 17 bases lay in between. There are 17 residues in the CDR3. Per the germline V gene, CDR1 is LGHNA and CDR2 is YSLEER. In DNA, the CDR3 is TGCGCCAGCAGCCAACGCCTCGGGAGTAGGGGCACCGGGGAGCTGTTTTTT. Amino acids: CASSQRLGSRGTGELFF.

This rearrangement joins TRBV7-9 to TRBJ1-2; the D gene is possibly TRBD1 (5 bases). The germline V and J ends were trimmed by 11 bases and 6 bases, with 13 bases remaining between them. This CDR3 is built from 11 residues. Germline CDR1 is SEHNR and CDR2 is FQNEAQ (reference sequence). The CDR3 DNA follows: TGTGCCCCGGGGGGGGAGAATGGCTACACCTTC. It translates to CAPGGENGYTF.

This chain uses TRBV5-1 with TRBJ2-1; D remains ambiguous. The CDR3 length is 15 residues. Germline V gene lookup returns CDR1 SGHRS and CDR2 YFSETQ. V lost 1 base and J lost 0, with 8 bases in between. CDR3 bases: TGCGCCAGCAGCTTGTGGCTGGTCTCCTACAATGAGCAGTTCTTC. Translated: CASSLWLVSYNEQFF.

CDR3 protein: CASRPPGTGEKGEQFF. The CDR3 region has the DNA TGTGCCAGCAGACCCCCCGGCACAGGGGAAAAAGGTGAGCAGTTCTTC. The V call is TRBV5-6, the J call TRBJ2-1; 7 bases align to TRBD1. This CDR3 has 16 amino acids. The germline V gene has CDR1 SGHDT and CDR2 YYEEEE. V shed 5 bases, J shed 9 bases, and the junction held 17 bases outside the gene matches.

This clone was seen only a few times. This chain connects TRBV28 to TRBJ2-7; D may be TRBD1 (6 bases). Looked up from germline, CDR1 is MDHEN and CDR2 is SYDVKM. V was cut by 6 bases and J by 5 bases, with 20 bases left in between. This CDR3 comprises 15 residues. The CDR3 DNA reads TGTGCCAGCAGACCCCGACAGGTATTCATAAACGAGCAGTACTTC. Its translation: CASRPRQVFINEQYF.

The V call is TRBV5-1, the J call TRBJ2-7, with D maybe TRBD2 (6 bases). V was trimmed by 7 bases and J by 5 bases, leaving 16 bases between them. Germline V CDR1 and CDR2: SGHRS, YFSETQ. This CDR3 is built from 13 residues. CDR3 amino acids: CASGWRDGHEQYF. The CDR3 DNA sequence: TGCGCCAGCGGGTGGCGGGACGGCCACGAGCAGTACTTC.

The genes are TRBV5-1 and TRBJ2-2; 11 nucleotides match TRBD2. The CDR3 is 21 amino acids. The germline V gene encodes CDR1 SGHRS and CDR2 YFSETQ. The ends lost 4 bases at V and 4 bases at J; junction bases unmatched: 21. CDR3 protein: CASSQRTGEGSGRAITGELFF. CDR3 in DNA: TGCGCCAGCAGCCAAAGGACAGGGGAGGGTAGCGGGAGGGCCATCACCGGGGAGCTGTTTTTT.

The rearrangement joins TRBV28 to TRBJ2-3; 14 bases are shared with TRBD2. There are 17 residues in the CDR3. V shed 5 bases, J shed 2 bases, and the junction held 6 bases outside the gene matches. CDR1 and CDR2 from the germline V gene are MDHEN and SYDVKM. The CDR3, as DNA: TGTGCCAGCAGTCAGGGACTAGCGGGAGATTCCACAGATACGCAGTATTTT. It codes for CASSQGLAGDSTDTQYF.

This chain links TRBV5-6 with TRBJ2-3, with D maybe TRBD2 (5 bases). V lost 0 bases, J lost 4 bases, and 15 bases lay in between. This CDR3 contains 16 residues. The V gene's germline CDR1 is SGHDT and CDR2 YYEEEE. CDR3: CASSLGKAGGADTQYF. CDR3 nucleotides: TGTGCCAGCAGCTTGGGAAAGGCAGGAGGCGCAGATACGCAGTATTTT.

The J gene is TRBJ2-3, the V gene TRBV15, with 8 nucleotides matching TRBD2. CDR1 is LNHNV and CDR2 is YYDKDF in the germline V gene (reference sequence). This CDR3 spans 16 amino acids. V lost 4 bases, J lost 4 bases, and 10 bases stayed unmatched. The CDR3 bases are TGTGCCACCAGCAACGGAGAGGGACTAGTCCCAGATACGCAGTATTTT. Translated, it gives CATSNGEGLVPDTQYF.

The V gene is TRBV27, the J gene TRBJ2-5; D may be TRBD1 (6 bases). The V end lost 6 bases, the J end lost 1 base, and 18 bases lay between the germline ends. The CDR3 has 16 residues. Germline V gives CDR1 MNHEY, CDR2 SMNVEV (reference sequence). Here the CDR3 DNA reads TGTGCCAGCAGAGAGAACAGGGTCGATATCCAAGAGACCCAGTACTTC. Translated, it gives CASRENRVDIQETQYF.